The rows below give T cell receptor beta chains drawn from one sample of a study of T cell responses to AZD1222 COVID-19 vaccine. Generated by immunoSEQ multiplex PCR, the TCRdb table keeps only in-frame clones and is missing some. This table holds 70,000 to 95,000 clones, about 93% found once. The sequences come from peripheral blood, collected 28 days after the second AZD1222 dose. The source of these receptors is an adult who received the AZD1222 COVID-19 vaccine. The CDR3 runs from the conserved cysteine through the conserved F or W. D genes are given only for firm matches. Only some rows state a clone size, as once, few, many or a class for expanded clones.

clone_size,v_call,j_call,d_call,cdr3_aa,cdr3_nt
.,TRBV18,TRBJ1-1,.,CASSPRETPEAFF,TGTGCCAGCTCACCAAGGGAAACCCCTGAAGCTTTCTTT
.,TRBV5-6,TRBJ2-3,TRBD2,CASSLALGLAGEADTQYF,TGTGCCAGCAGCTTGGCGCTCGGACTAGCGGGGGAGGCAGATACGCAGTATTTT
.,TRBV7-9,TRBJ1-2,.,CASLAGGNYGYTF,TGTGCCAGCTTAGCCGGGGGTAACTATGGCTACACCTTC
.,TRBV19,TRBJ2-3,.,CASSIQDTQYF,TGTGCCAGTAGTATTCAAGATACGCAGTATTTT
.,TRBV20-1,TRBJ1-1,.,CGAKQDEAFF,TGCGGGGCGAAACAAGATGAAGCTTTCTTT
.,TRBV18,TRBJ1-2,.,CASSPSAESSGGYTF,TGTGCCAGCTCACCCTCCGCCGAGAGTTCGGGTGGCTACACCTTC
.,TRBV5-6,TRBJ1-2,TRBD1,CASSRSDGTGGRYGYTF,TGTGCCAGCAGCCGAAGCGATGGGACAGGGGGCAGGTATGGCTACACCTTC
.,TRBV28,TRBJ1-2,.,CASMGVNYGYTF,TGTGCCAGCATGGGGGTTAACTATGGCTACACCTTC
.,TRBV6-1,TRBJ2-2,.,CASSGPQMQITNTGELFF,TGTGCCAGCAGTGGCCCACAGATGCAGATTACGAACACCGGGGAGCTGTTTTTT
.,TRBV28,TRBJ1-1,.,CASRQMNTEAFF,TGTGCCAGCAGGCAGATGAACACTGAAGCTTTCTTT
.,TRBV13,TRBJ1-6,.,CASSSEIGSPLHF,TGTGCCAGCAGCTCGGAAATTGGGTCACCCCTCCACTTT
.,TRBV7-9,TRBJ1-5,.,CASSLGGEGPNQPQHF,TGTGCCAGCAGCTTAGGGGGGGAAGGACCCAATCAGCCCCAGCATTTT
.,TRBV15,TRBJ1-5,TRBD1,CATSRDRGQGHQPQHF,TGTGCCACCAGCAGAGATCGCGGACAGGGCCATCAGCCCCAGCATTTT
.,TRBV4-1,TRBJ1-4,.,CASRLIPGPAEKLFF,TGCGCCAGCAGACTGATTCCGGGACCGGCTGAAAAACTGTTTTTT
.,TRBV7-3,TRBJ2-5,TRBD2,CASSRTKRGGLETQYF,TGTGCCAGCAGCCGCACTAAGCGGGGGGGCCTGGAGACCCAGTACTTC
.,TRBV6-5,TRBJ2-1,.,CASTSNSNEQFF,TGTGCCAGCACGAGCAACAGCAATGAGCAGTTCTTC
.,TRBV7-9,TRBJ1-2,.,CASRRMGREDHGYTF,TGTGCCAGCAGGCGGATGGGACGGGAAGATCATGGCTACACCTTC
.,TRBV5-1,TRBJ1-2,.,CASSGDYYGYTF,TGCGCCAGCAGCGGAGATTACTATGGCTACACCTTC
.,TRBV4-1,TRBJ2-1,.,CASSQGKGSYNEQFF,TGCGCCAGCAGCCAAGGGAAGGGCTCCTACAATGAGCAGTTCTTC
.,TRBV24-1,TRBJ1-3,.,CATTLGDWGRDSGNTIYF,TGTGCCACCACGTTAGGGGACTGGGGACGCGACTCTGGAAACACCATATATTTT
.,TRBV4-2,TRBJ2-7,TRBD1,CASSQYQGAEAEQYF,TGTGCCAGCAGCCAATATCAGGGGGCCGAGGCCGAGCAGTACTTC
.,TRBV30,TRBJ1-5,TRBD1,CAWSGGTGGNQPQHF,TGTGCCTGGAGTGGTGGGACAGGGGGGAATCAGCCCCAGCATTTT
.,TRBV18,TRBJ2-7,TRBD1,CASSPLDRGASGEQYF,TGTGCCAGCTCACCCCTGGACAGGGGGGCATCGGGCGAGCAGTACTTC
.,TRBV30,TRBJ1-2,.,CAWMRGFNGYTF,TGTGCCTGGATGAGAGGGTTTAATGGCTACACCTTC
.,TRBV9,TRBJ1-1,.,CASSVVRGRAFF,TGTGCCAGCAGCGTAGTTCGTGGCCGGGCTTTCTTT
.,TRBV4-2,TRBJ2-2,TRBD2,CASSPRGSGGTRDTGELFF,TGTGCCAGCAGTCCTAGGGGGAGCGGGGGCACGAGGGACACCGGGGAGCTGTTTTTT
.,TRBV2,TRBJ1-2,.,CASSDSAGYGYTF,TGTGCCAGCAGTGATTCGGCAGGCTATGGCTACACCTTC
.,TRBV5-6,TRBJ1-5,TRBD1,CASSPTGGHQPQHF,TGTGCCAGCAGCCCGACAGGGGGTCATCAGCCCCAGCATTTT
.,TRBV6-1,TRBJ1-2,.,CASSEFKRASGSYGYTF,TGTGCCAGCAGTGAATTCAAGAGGGCGTCTGGGAGCTATGGCTACACCTTC
.,TRBV2,TRBJ2-7,.,CASSTRDGSYEQYF,TGTGCCAGCTCTACTCGAGACGGTTCCTACGAGCAGTACTTC
.,TRBV28,TRBJ2-7,TRBD1,CASSLRDRISYEQYF,TGTGCCAGCAGTCTGAGGGACAGAATATCATACGAGCAGTACTTC
.,TRBV2,TRBJ1-5,.,CASSTRTDTSLPQHF,TGTGCCAGCAGTACAAGGACGGACACGAGTTTGCCCCAGCATTTT
.,TRBV7-2,TRBJ2-5,.,CASSHDSQETQYF,TGTGCCAGCAGCCACGACAGCCAAGAGACCCAGTACTTC
.,TRBV10-2,TRBJ2-5,.,CASSEASIQYF,TGCGCCAGCAGCGAGGCGAGCATACAGTACTTC
.,TRBV5-1,TRBJ1-2,.,CASSPETVNYGYTF,TGCGCCAGCAGCCCCGAGACAGTTAACTATGGCTACACCTTC
few,TRBV3-1/TRBV3-2,TRBJ1-1,.,CASSRTRTASEAFF,TGTGCCAGCAGCCGAACTCGGACAGCCAGTGAAGCTTTCTTT
.,TRBV19,TRBJ2-3,.,CASSFPGLADTQYF,TGTGCCAGTAGTTTTCCTGGACTTGCAGATACGCAGTATTTT
.,TRBV4-2,TRBJ2-1,TRBD1,CASSQGQGAYNEQFF,TGTGCCAGCAGCCAAGGGCAGGGGGCATACAATGAGCAGTTCTTC
.,TRBV9,TRBJ2-3,.,CASSDTDTQYF,TGTGCCAGCAGCGACACAGATACGCAGTATTTT
.,TRBV6-1,TRBJ2-7,.,CASSEAGRDEQYF,TGTGCCAGCAGTGAAGCCGGCAGGGACGAGCAGTACTTC
.,TRBV19,TRBJ2-2,.,CASSRGWDNTGELFF,TGTGCCAGTAGTAGAGGCTGGGACAACACCGGGGAGCTGTTTTTT
.,TRBV20-1,TRBJ2-3,.,CSASWVDTQYF,TGCAGTGCTAGTTGGGTGGATACGCAGTATTTT
.,TRBV5-1,TRBJ1-1,.,CASSLPGVGDTEAFF,TGCGCCAGCAGCTTGCCGGGGGTCGGGGACACTGAAGCTTTCTTT
.,TRBV7-2,TRBJ1-2,.,CASSPTAVHGYTF,TGTGCCAGCAGCCCGACGGCAGTCCATGGCTACACCTTC
.,TRBV21-1,TRBJ2-2,.,CASSRQGIGSGELFF,TGTGCCAGTTCCCGACAGGGGATAGGCTCCGGGGAGCTGTTTTTT